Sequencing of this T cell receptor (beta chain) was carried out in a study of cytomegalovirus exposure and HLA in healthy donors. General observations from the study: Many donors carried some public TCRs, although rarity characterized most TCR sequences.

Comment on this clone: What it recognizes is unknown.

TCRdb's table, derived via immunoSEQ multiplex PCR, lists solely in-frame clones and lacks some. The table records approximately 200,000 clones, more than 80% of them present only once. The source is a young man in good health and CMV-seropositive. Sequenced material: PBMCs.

This CDR3 reads CASSPSSGEFNQPQHF. CDR3 nucleotide sequence: TGTGCCAGCAGCCCATCATCAGGGGAATTCAATCAGCCCCAGCATTTT. This chain uses TRBV4-2 with TRBJ1-5; possible D gene TRBD1, 6 bases. Germline CDR1 and CDR2: LGHNA and YNFKEQ. The CDR3 spans 16 residues. Trimming took off 4 bases at V and 3 bases at J, with 16 bases between the two ends.